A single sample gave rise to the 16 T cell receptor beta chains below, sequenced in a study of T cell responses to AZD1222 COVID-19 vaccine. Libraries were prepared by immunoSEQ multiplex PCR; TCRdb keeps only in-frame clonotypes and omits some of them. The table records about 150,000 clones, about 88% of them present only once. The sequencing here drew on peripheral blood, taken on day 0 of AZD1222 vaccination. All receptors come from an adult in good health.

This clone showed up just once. The CDR3 nucleotides are TGTGCCAGCAGCCTAGGTCCTACGAGAATGAACACTGAAGCTTTCTTT. Protein product: CASSLGPTRMNTEAFF. The V call is TRBV9, the J call TRBJ1-1; unclear D gene. CDR1 and CDR2 (germline): SGDLS, YYNGEE. The CDR3 totals 16 residues. V lost 4 bases and J lost 0, with 16 bases in between.

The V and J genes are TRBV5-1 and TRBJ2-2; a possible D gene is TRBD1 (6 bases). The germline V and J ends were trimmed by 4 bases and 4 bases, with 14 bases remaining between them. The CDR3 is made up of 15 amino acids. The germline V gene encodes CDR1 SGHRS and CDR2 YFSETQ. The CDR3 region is CASSLQAGVTGELFF. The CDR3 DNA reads TGCGCCAGCAGCCTTCAGGCAGGGGTCACCGGGGAGCTGTTTTTT. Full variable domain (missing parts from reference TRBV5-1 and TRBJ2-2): KAGVTQTPRYLIKTRGQQVTLSCSPISGHRSVSWYQQTPGQGLQFLFEYFSETQRNKGNFPGRFSGRQFSNSRSEMNVSTLELGDSALYLCASSLQAGVTGELFFGEGSRLTVL.

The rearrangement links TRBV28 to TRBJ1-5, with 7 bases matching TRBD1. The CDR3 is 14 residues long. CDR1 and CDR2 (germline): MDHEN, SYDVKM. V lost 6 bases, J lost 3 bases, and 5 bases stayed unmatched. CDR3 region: CASRTGTVNQPQHF. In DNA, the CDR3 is TGTGCCAGCAGAACCGGGACAGTCAATCAGCCCCAGCATTTT.

CDR3 sequence (DNA): TGCAGCGTTGCGGAGGGACAAGATCAGCCCCAGCATTTT. As protein: CSVAEGQDQPQHF. J is TRBJ1-5 and V is TRBV29-1, with D possibly TRBD1 on 6 matching bases. Germline V lookup: CDR1 SQVTM, CDR2 ANQGSEA. The CDR3 totals 13 residues. V lost 4 bases to trimming and J lost 5 bases, with 12 bases between them.

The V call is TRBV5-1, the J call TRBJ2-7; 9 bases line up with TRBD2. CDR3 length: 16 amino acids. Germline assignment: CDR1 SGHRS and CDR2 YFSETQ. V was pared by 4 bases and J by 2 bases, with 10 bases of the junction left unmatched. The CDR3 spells CASSPLIAGAPYEQYF. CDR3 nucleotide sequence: TGCGCCAGCAGCCCCTTGATAGCGGGAGCGCCCTACGAGCAGTACTTC.

The CDR3 coding sequence is TGTGCCAGCGAAACGCATGCTAACTATGGCTACACCTTC. This encodes CASETHANYGYTF. V gene TRBV21-1 combines with J gene TRBJ1-2. TRBV21-1 is assigned pseudogene status. The CDR3 is 13 amino acids.

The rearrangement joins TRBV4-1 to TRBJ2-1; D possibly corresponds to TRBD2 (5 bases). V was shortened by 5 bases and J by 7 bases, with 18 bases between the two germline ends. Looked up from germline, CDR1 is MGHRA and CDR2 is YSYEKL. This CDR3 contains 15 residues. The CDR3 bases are TGCGCCAGCAGCAGCCGGGATCGAGTCCAGAATGAGCAGTTCTTC. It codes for CASSSRDRVQNEQFF.

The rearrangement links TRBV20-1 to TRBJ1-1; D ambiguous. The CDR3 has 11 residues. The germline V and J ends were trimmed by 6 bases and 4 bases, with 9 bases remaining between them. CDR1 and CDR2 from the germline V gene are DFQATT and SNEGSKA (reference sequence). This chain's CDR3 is CSASSPTEAFF. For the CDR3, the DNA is TGCAGTGCCAGCTCCCCCACTGAAGCTTTCTTT.

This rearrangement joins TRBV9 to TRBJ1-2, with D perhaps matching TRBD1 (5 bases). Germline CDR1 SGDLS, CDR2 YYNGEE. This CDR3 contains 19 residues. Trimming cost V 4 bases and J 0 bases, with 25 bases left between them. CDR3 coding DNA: TGTGCCAGCAGCTTAAGCACCCGGTCCTTCGGGGGGGCTAACTATGGCTACACCTTC. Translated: CASSLSTRSFGGANYGYTF.

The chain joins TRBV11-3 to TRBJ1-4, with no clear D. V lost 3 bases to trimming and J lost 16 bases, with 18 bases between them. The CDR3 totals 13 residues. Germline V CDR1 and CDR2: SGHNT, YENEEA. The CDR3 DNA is TGTGCCAGCAGCTTTTTCTGGGAGAGGTCTCGGTTTTTT. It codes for CASSFFWERSRFF.

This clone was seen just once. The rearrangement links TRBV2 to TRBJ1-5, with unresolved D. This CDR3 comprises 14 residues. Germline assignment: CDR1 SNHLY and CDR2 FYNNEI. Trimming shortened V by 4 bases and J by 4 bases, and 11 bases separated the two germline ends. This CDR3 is CASSVGRRNQPQHF. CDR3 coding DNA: TGTGCCAGCAGTGTAGGCAGGAGGAATCAGCCCCAGCATTTT.

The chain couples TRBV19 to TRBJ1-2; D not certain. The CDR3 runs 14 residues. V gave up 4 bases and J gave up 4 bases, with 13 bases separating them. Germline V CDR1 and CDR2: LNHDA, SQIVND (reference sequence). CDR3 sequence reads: CASSTRSETYGYTF. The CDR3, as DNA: TGTGCCAGTAGTACCCGTTCGGAGACCTATGGCTACACCTTC.

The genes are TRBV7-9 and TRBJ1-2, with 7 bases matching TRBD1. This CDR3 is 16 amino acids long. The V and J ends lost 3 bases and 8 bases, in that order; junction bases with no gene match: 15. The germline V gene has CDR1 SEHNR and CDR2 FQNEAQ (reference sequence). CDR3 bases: TGTGCCAGCAGCTTTTCCGGGACAGCGATAACTAGGGGCTACACCTTC. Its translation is CASSFSGTAITRGYTF. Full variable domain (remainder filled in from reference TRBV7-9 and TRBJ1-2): DTGVSQNPRHKITKRGQNVTFRCDPISEHNRLYWYRQTLGQGPEFLTYFQNEAQLEKSRLLSDRFSAERPKGSFSTLEIQRTEQGDSAMYLCASSFSGTAITRGYTFGSGTRLTVV.

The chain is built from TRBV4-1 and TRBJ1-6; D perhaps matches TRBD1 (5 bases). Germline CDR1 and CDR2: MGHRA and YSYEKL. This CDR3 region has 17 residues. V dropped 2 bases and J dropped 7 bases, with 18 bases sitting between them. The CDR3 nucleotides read TGCGCCAGCAGCCAAAAGATCGGAGGGGAGTTGAATTCACCCCTCCACTTT. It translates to CASSQKIGGELNSPLHF.

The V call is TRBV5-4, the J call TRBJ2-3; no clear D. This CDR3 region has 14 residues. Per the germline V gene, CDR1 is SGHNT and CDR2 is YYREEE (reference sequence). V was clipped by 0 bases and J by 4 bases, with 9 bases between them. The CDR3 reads CASSLVVAADTQYF. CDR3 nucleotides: TGTGCCAGCAGCTTGGTCGTGGCGGCAGATACGCAGTATTTT.

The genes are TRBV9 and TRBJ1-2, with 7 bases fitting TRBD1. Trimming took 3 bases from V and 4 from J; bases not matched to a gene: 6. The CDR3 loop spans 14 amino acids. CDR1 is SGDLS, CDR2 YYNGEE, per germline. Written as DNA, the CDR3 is TGTGCCAGCAGCGGTCGACAGGGTCGCTATGGCTACACCTTC. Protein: CASSGRQGRYGYTF.